The TCR beta chain under discussion was sequenced for a study of blood T cell repertoires in COVID-19. Study-level background: Nucleic acid was either cDNA or gDNA, and it came from T cells, B-cell-depleted T cells, or PBMCs.

This CDR3 is 13 amino acids long. Germline trimming cut 5 bases from V and 7 bases from J; bases unmatched to any gene: 8. Method: immunoSEQ multiplex PCR; TCRdb's copy keeps in-frame clones and lacks some. The sample contains 45,000 to 50,000 clones, about 83% of which appear only once. The sequence derives from a man of 80 years or more in a cohort sampled during active COVID-19. The sample was peripheral blood. V gene TRBV12-3 or TRBV12-4 combines with J gene TRBJ2-7; 7 nucleotides align to TRBD2. CDR3 loop: CASSPGGRQEQYF. The CDR3 DNA reads TGTGCCAGCAGTCCCGGGGGGAGGCAGGAGCAGTACTTC.